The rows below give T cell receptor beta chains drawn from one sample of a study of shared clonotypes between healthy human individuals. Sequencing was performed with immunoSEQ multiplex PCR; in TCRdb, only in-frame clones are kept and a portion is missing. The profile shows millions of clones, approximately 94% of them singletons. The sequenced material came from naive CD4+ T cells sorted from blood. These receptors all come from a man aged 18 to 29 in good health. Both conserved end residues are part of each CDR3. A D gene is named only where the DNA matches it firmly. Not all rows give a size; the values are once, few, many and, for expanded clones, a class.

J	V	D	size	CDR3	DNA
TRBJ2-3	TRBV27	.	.	CASSWTPDTQYF	TGTGCCAGCAGTTGGACTCCGGATACGCAGTATTTT
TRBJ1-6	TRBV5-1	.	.	CASSLVTGLGDNSPLHF	TGCGCCAGCAGCTTGGTTACGGGGTTAGGGGATAATTCACCCCTCCACTTT
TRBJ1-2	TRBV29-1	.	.	CSVEEGRNYGYTF	TGCAGCGTTGAGGAGGGGCGGAACTATGGCTACACCTTC
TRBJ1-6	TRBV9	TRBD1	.	CASSAPGQGARNSPLHF	TGTGCCAGCAGCGCACCGGGACAGGGGGCGCGGAATTCACCCCTCCACTTT
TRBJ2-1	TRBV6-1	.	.	CASSEMLGDGPYNEQFF	TGTGCCAGCAGTGAGATGTTAGGGGACGGACCCTACAATGAGCAGTTCTTC
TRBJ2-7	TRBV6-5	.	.	CASSPNRLTDYEQYF	TGTGCCAGCAGCCCCAACCGACTTACGGACTACGAGCAGTACTTC
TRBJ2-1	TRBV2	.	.	CASSVFGNEQFF	TGTGCCAGCAGTGTGTTTGGTAATGAGCAGTTCTTC
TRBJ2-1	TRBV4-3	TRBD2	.	CASSQEPQTSSYNEQFF	TGCGCCAGCAGCCAAGAACCCCAGACTAGCAGCTACAATGAGCAGTTCTTC
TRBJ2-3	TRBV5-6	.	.	CASMPYRGGITDTQYF	TGTGCCAGCATGCCTTACAGGGGAGGGATCACAGATACGCAGTATTTT
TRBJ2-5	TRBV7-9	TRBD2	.	CASSLGTSGGETQYF	TGTGCCAGCAGCTTAGGAACTAGCGGGGGAGAGACCCAGTACTTC
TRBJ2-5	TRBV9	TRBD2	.	CASSVGTSGAFQETQYF	TGTGCCAGCAGCGTAGGGACTAGCGGGGCCTTCCAAGAGACCCAGTACTTC
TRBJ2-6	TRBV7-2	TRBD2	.	CASSRLAGVRSGANVLTF	TGTGCCAGCAGCCGACTAGCGGGAGTGCGCTCTGGGGCCAACGTCCTGACTTTC
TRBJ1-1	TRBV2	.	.	CATHTSERTEAFF	TGTGCCACCCATACTTCGGAGCGGACTGAAGCTTTCTTT
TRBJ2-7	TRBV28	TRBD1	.	CASSLFVRWTGDPYEQYF	TGTGCCAGCAGTTTATTCGTACGTTGGACAGGGGATCCCTACGAGCAGTACTTC
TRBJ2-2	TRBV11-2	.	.	CASSLDTWELFF	TGTGCCAGCAGCTTAGATACGTGGGAGCTGTTTTTT
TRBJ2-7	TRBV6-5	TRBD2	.	CASNAGRGLGEQYF	TGTGCCAGCAATGCGGGGAGGGGTCTGGGAGAGCAGTACTTC
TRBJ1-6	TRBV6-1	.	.	CASRGHDSPLHF	TGTGCCAGCAGGGGGCATGATTCACCCCTCCACTTT
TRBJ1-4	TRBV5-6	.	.	CASSFGLFPGEKLFF	TGTGCCAGCAGCTTCGGTCTTTTCCCGGGAGAAAAACTGTTTTTT
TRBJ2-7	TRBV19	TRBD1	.	CASSILTGTGFYEQYF	TGTGCCAGTAGTATTCTAACCGGGACAGGGTTCTACGAGCAGTACTTC
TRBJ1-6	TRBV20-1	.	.	CSARADSPLHF	TGCAGTGCTAGGGCAGATTCACCCCTCCACTTT
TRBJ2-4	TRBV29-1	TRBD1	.	CSVGQGALKNIQYF	TGCAGCGTTGGGCAGGGGGCGCTAAAAAACATTCAGTACTTC
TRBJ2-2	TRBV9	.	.	CASSVGRTVGTGELFF	TGTGCCAGCAGCGTAGGACGGACCGTCGGAACCGGGGAGCTGTTTTTT
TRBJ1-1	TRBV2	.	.	CASSETRRYTEAFF	TGTGCCAGCAGTGAAACGAGACGGTACACTGAAGCTTTCTTT
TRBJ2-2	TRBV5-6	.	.	CASSLWDVGTGELFF	TGTGCCAGCAGCCTGTGGGATGTTGGGACCGGGGAGCTGTTTTTT
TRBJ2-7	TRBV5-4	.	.	CASSLDSLGQYF	TGTGCCAGCAGCTTGGACAGCTTAGGGCAGTACTTC
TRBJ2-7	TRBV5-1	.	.	CASSLGGGSYEQYF	TGCGCCAGCAGCTTGGGAGGGGGGTCCTACGAGCAGTACTTC
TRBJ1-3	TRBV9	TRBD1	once	CASSVLGTVSGNTIYF	TGTGCCAGCAGCGTACTCGGGACAGTCTCTGGAAACACCATATATTTT
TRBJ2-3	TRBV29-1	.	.	CSGRGGFMGPDTQYF	TGCAGCGGGAGGGGTGGATTCATGGGGCCAGATACGCAGTATTTT
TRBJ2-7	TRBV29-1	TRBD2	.	CSVRPGLGPYEQYF	TGCAGCGTTAGACCGGGACTAGGTCCCTACGAGCAGTACTTC
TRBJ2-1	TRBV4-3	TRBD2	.	CASSQPTSGANNEQFF	TGCGCCAGCAGCCAACCCACTAGCGGAGCTAACAATGAGCAGTTCTTC
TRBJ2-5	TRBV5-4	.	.	CASSLAGGTNQETQYF	TGTGCCAGCAGCTTGGCTGGGGGGACAAACCAAGAGACCCAGTACTTC
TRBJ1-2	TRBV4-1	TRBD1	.	CASSQGDRQTYGYTF	TGCGCCAGCAGCCAAGGGGACAGGCAGACCTACGGCTACACCTTC
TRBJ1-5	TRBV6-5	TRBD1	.	CASKEGTGGQPQHF	TGTGCCAGCAAAGAGGGGACAGGTGGTCAGCCCCAGCATTTT
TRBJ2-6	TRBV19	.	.	CASRDQGTGANVLTF	TGTGCCAGTAGGGATCAGGGGACTGGGGCCAACGTCCTGACTTTC
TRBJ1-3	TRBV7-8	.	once	CASSLDSARSGNTIYF	TGTGCCAGCAGCTTAGATTCGGCCCGCTCTGGAAACACCATATATTTT
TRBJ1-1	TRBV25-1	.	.	CASPRGMEAFF	TGTGCCAGCCCCCGGGGGATGGAGGCTTTCTTT
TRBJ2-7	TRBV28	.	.	CASSLGGSYYEQYF	TGTGCCAGCAGTTTAGGGGGCTCCTACTACGAGCAGTACTTC